This T cell receptor beta chain originates from a study of OX40 agonist ivuxolimab in advanced cancers. As for the study in general: Ivuxolimab was delivered to patients intravenously every 2 weeks at doses spanning 0.01 to 10 mg/kg.

Profiling relied on immunoSEQ multiplex PCR, and the TCRdb table lists in-frame clones only, not all of them. The data contain about 96,000 clones, about 84% of them singletons. This material consisted of CD4+ or CD8+ T cells sorted from blood, taken in a trial of the OX40 agonist ivuxolimab. This receptor was obtained from an adult with an advanced solid tumor such as melanoma, head and neck, liver or kidney cancer.

The CDR3 loop is CASSPLAISGNTIYF. The CDR3 DNA is TGTGCCAGCAGCCCGTTAGCGATCTCTGGAAACACCATATATTTT. This chain joins TRBV9 and TRBJ1-3, with no clear D. Germline loops: CDR1 SGDLS, CDR2 YYNGEE. CDR3 length: 15 residues. Trimming stripped 4 bases from V and 0 bases from J, with 11 bases between.